This TCR beta chain was documented in a study of blood T cell repertoires in COVID-19. Trimming took off 1 base at V and 8 bases at J, with 19 bases between the two ends. The germline gives CDR1 SGHVS, CDR2 FQNEAQ. The CDR3 covers 16 residues. Libraries were prepared by immunoSEQ multiplex PCR; TCRdb keeps only in-frame clonotypes and omits some of them. This table has over 150,000 clones, approximately 90% appearing once. The sample was peripheral blood. The V and J genes are TRBV7-8 and TRBJ2-3, with D maybe TRBD1 (6 bases). This clonotype was sampled from a man aged 45-65 years with COVID-19, enrolled during active disease. The CDR3 DNA is TGTGCCAGCAGCTTAGACCACTCCGGGACAAAGGGTACGCAGTATTTT. Translated, it gives CASSLDHSGTKGTQYF.